The 20 T cell receptor beta chains below all came from one sample that was sequenced in a study of blood T cell repertoires in COVID-19. TCRdb's table, derived via immunoSEQ multiplex PCR, lists solely in-frame clones and lacks some. Among approximately 180,000 clones listed, approximately 90% were seen once. Sequencing was performed on peripheral blood. The source of these receptors is a woman between 45 and 60 years old with acute or convalescent COVID-19.

V gene TRBV7-9 combines with J gene TRBJ1-6; no firm D call. CDR3 length equals 14 residues. V shed 2 bases and J shed 6 bases, with 8 bases lying between them. Germline values: CDR1 SEHNR, CDR2 FQNEAQ (reference sequence). The CDR3 nucleotides are TGTGCCAGCAGCTTACCGGGGTTTAATTCACCCCTCCACTTT. It yields the protein CASSLPGFNSPLHF.

J is TRBJ2-1 and V is TRBV12-5; 13 bases match TRBD2. Germline CDR1 is LGHNT and CDR2 is FRNRAP. V dropped 4 bases and J dropped 7; count of bases not matched to a gene: 4. The CDR3 is 15 amino acids. The CDR3 nucleotides read TGTGCTAGTGGTTCAGGACTAGCGGGAGAGAATGAGCAGTTCTTC. Amino acids: CASGSGLAGENEQFF.

The CDR3 is CASSFSTRVHSPLHF. The CDR3 nucleotides are TGTGCCAGCAGCTTCTCTACCCGAGTCCATTCACCCCTCCACTTT. V gene TRBV7-2 combines with J gene TRBJ1-6, with unresolved D. V lost 3 bases and J 8 bases, leaving 14 bases between the germline ends. This CDR3 is built from 15 residues. From germline, CDR1 is SGHTA and CDR2 FQGNSA.

V is TRBV5-1 and J is TRBJ1-4, with D hard to call. The CDR3 contains 15 residues. Germline V gives CDR1 SGHRS, CDR2 YFSETQ. The V end was cut by 4 bases, the J end by 7 bases, with 17 bases between. CDR3 amino acids: CASSPIAGGGEKLFF. CDR3 DNA sequence: TGCGCCAGCAGCCCCATTGCCGGAGGCGGTGAAAAACTGTTTTTT.

The chain carries TRBV7-2 and TRBJ1-2; D ambiguous. The CDR3 runs 16 residues. V lost 2 bases, J lost 4 bases, and 17 bases lay in between. Germline CDR1 and CDR2: SGHTA and FQGNSA. The CDR3 DNA is TGTGCCAGCAGCTTATTCGCGCAGGCTGAACTCTATGGCTACACCTTC. Its translation: CASSLFAQAELYGYTF.

The chain employs TRBV5-1 and TRBJ1-2, with 9 bases lining up with TRBD1. From germline, CDR1 is SGHRS and CDR2 YFSETQ. Germline trimming cut 3 bases from V and 2 bases from J; bases unmatched to any gene: 8. The CDR3 is made up of 16 amino acids. CDR3 protein: CASSSAPGQGNYGYTF. DNA for the CDR3: TGCGCCAGCAGCTCAGCCCCCGGACAGGGGAACTATGGCTACACCTTC.

CDR3 DNA: TGTGCCAGCAGCCTCGCGGGTGAGCAGTTCTTC. Translation gives CASSLAGEQFF. J is TRBJ2-1 and V is TRBV11-3, with D maybe TRBD2 (5 bases). The germline gives CDR1 SGHNT, CDR2 YENEEA. The CDR3 extends over 11 amino acids. V was trimmed by 5 bases and J by 9 bases, leaving 8 bases between them.

This chain joins TRBV9 and TRBJ1-1; 7 nucleotides align to TRBD1. Trimming at V came to 1 base and at J to 4 bases, leaving 1 base not matched to a gene. The germline gives CDR1 SGDLS, CDR2 YYNGEE. The CDR3 runs 13 residues. This CDR3 is CASSVRGRTEAFF. CDR3 nucleotides: TGTGCCAGCAGCGTAAGGGGGCGCACTGAAGCTTTCTTT. Drawing the rest from reference TRBV9 and TRBJ1-1, the complete variable domain is DSGVTQTPKHLITATGQRVTLRCSPRSGDLSVYWYQQSLDQGLQFLIQYYNGEERAKGNILERFSAQQFPDLHSELNLSSLELGDSALYFCASSVRGRTEAFFGQGTRLTVV.

The table lists this clone with a count of one. This CDR3 is also generated by other DNA sequences in the sample. This chain connects TRBV7-9 to TRBJ1-4; TRBD1 aligns across 9 bases. The germline V gene encodes CDR1 SEHNR and CDR2 FQNEAQ (reference sequence). The CDR3 length is 14 residues. Unmatched junction bases numbered 1, after V lost 3 bases and J lost 5 bases. CDR3 nucleotide sequence: TGTGCCAGCAGCTTGGGACAGGGCAATGAAAAACTGTTTTTT. Protein product: CASSLGQGNEKLFF.

The chain uses TRBV6-5 and TRBJ1-3; TRBD1 might be the D (5 bases). Trimming stripped 2 bases from V and 3 bases from J, with 14 bases between. This CDR3 contains 16 residues. Germline CDR1 MNHEY, CDR2 SVGAGI. DNA for the CDR3: TGTGCCAGCAGTTACAGCCAGACGGGGGATGGAAACACCATATATTTT. Protein: CASSYSQTGDGNTIYF.

As DNA, the CDR3 is TGCGCCAGCAGCTTGGAATTCCAGGGTGGCCTTAACTATGGCTACACCTTC. Translating it yields CASSLEFQGGLNYGYTF. The chain has TRBV5-1 and TRBJ1-2; possible D gene TRBD1, 5 bases. V lost 0 bases to trimming and J lost 1 base, with 16 bases between them. The CDR3 sequence is 17 residues long. Germline values: CDR1 SGHRS, CDR2 YFSETQ.

The rearrangement links TRBV9 to TRBJ2-3, with 9 bases lining up with TRBD1. The CDR3 length is 16 residues. Germline V gene data show CDR1 as SGDLS and CDR2 as YYNGEE. The V gene end was trimmed by 0 bases and the J gene end by 3 bases; junction bases not matched to a gene: 5. CDR3: CASSVADRGGTDTQYF. For the CDR3, the DNA is TGTGCCAGCAGCGTAGCTGACAGGGGGGGTACAGATACGCAGTATTTT.

CDR3: CATSSLGTGKSNEKLFF. CDR3 DNA: TGTGCCACCAGCAGTTTGGGAACAGGGAAAAGTAATGAAAAACTGTTTTTT. The chain joins TRBV15 to TRBJ1-4; a possible D gene is TRBD1 (6 bases). CDR3 length: 17 amino acids. Trimming left V 3 bases short and J 4 bases short, with 18 bases between. The germline CDR1 and CDR2 sequences are LNHNV and YYDKDF (reference sequence).

This chain links TRBV5-4 with TRBJ1-2; TRBD1 matches at 8 bases. V lost 5 bases, J lost 7 bases, and 7 bases stayed unmatched. Per the germline V gene, CDR1 is SGHNT and CDR2 is YYREEE (reference sequence). This CDR3 is 13 amino acids long. Written as DNA, the CDR3 is TGTGCCAGCAGGAGCCAGGGGGCTGGTGGCTACACCTTC. It codes for CASRSQGAGGYTF.

Concerning this clone: Other DNA sequences in this sample translate to the same CDR3. The CDR3 DNA reads TGTGCCAGCAGCTTGTCCTCAGGGGAGACCCAGTACTTC. This gives the protein CASSLSSGETQYF. This chain uses TRBV5-6 with TRBJ2-5, with a possible D match to TRBD1 (5 bases). This CDR3 spans 13 amino acids. Germline V lookup: CDR1 SGHDT, CDR2 YYEEEE. Between the trimmed V and J ends, which lost 1 base and 5 bases, there was a span of 9 bases.

This chain connects TRBV11-3 to TRBJ2-7; unclear D gene. The V and J ends lost 3 bases and 1 base respectively, with 7 bases between them. In germline, CDR1 is SGHNT, CDR2 YENEEA. The length of the CDR3 is 13 residues. The CDR3 region is CASSLGESYEQYF. CDR3 coding DNA: TGTGCCAGCAGCTTGGGCGAGTCCTACGAGCAGTACTTC.

The rearrangement joins TRBV27 to TRBJ1-6; 7 bases align to TRBD1. V shed 2 bases and J 7 bases; nucleotides not matched to a gene: 8. Germline CDR1 is MNHEY and CDR2 is SMNVEV (reference sequence). The CDR3 covers 16 residues. CDR3 in DNA: TGTGCCAGCAGTTTAAGGCAGGGGGTGAGGAATTCACCCCTCCACTTT. Residues: CASSLRQGVRNSPLHF.

The V and J genes are TRBV10-1 and TRBJ1-4, with TRBD1 as a possible D gene (5 bases). The germline V gene has CDR1 WNHNN and CDR2 SYGVQD (reference sequence). This CDR3 contains 14 residues. Trimming stripped 4 bases from V and 2 bases from J, with 8 bases between. This chain's CDR3 is CASSARGTNEKLFF. In nucleotides, the CDR3 is TGCGCCAGCAGTGCTCGGGGGACTAATGAAAAACTGTTTTTT.

The chain couples TRBV7-9 to TRBJ1-2; 8 nucleotides match TRBD1. The CDR3 totals 14 residues. Germline values: CDR1 SEHNR, CDR2 FQNEAQ (reference sequence). The J segment lost 4 bases and the V segment lost 5 bases, leaving 6 bases of the junction unmatched. The CDR3, as DNA: TGTGCCAGCAGCGCCCGACAGGGGCCCTATGGCTACACCTTC. Encoded protein: CASSARQGPYGYTF.

CDR3 in amino acids: CASSSGTPNSPLHF. The CDR3 DNA sequence: TGTGCCAGCAGTAGTGGGACACCTAATTCACCCCTCCACTTT. The chain employs TRBV2 and TRBJ1-6, with D possibly being TRBD1 (6 bases). V gave up 5 bases and J gave up 6 bases, with 11 bases separating them. CDR1 is SNHLY, CDR2 FYNNEI, per germline. The CDR3 consists of 14 residues.